This entry lists 26 T cell receptor beta chains sequenced from one sample in a study of T cell repertoires in cytomegalovirus infection. TCRdb re-analysed the reads in MiXCR, keeping a single row per CDR3 protein. The table has 900,000 to 950,000 distinct CDR3 sequences, approximately 33% seen once. Their recognized antigens are unknown. Sample: cultured CD8+ T cells from PBMCs, taken from culture after CMV antigen stimulation. The receptors here all came from a human donor in good health (CMV status not recorded). Some clones in this sample may be carry-over from other donors' samples.

This clonotype was detected a few times. The gene calls are TRBV9 and TRBJ2-1; 8 nucleotides match TRBD2. The trim removed 4 bases at V and 8 bases at J, leaving 5 bases unmatched. Germline CDR1 reads SGDLS; CDR2 reads YYNGEE. This CDR3 is 13 amino acids long. The CDR3 region is CASSLGGDDEQFF. In DNA, the CDR3 is TGTGCCAGCAGCCTCGGGGGGGACGATGAGCAGTTCTTC.

This clonotype was seen repeatedly, ten times or more. The chain has TRBV7-9 and TRBJ1-1, with D possibly matching TRBD1 (5 bases). V lost 5 bases, J lost 1 base, and 17 bases lay in between. The CDR3 consists of 16 residues. CDR1 is SEHNR, CDR2 FQNEAQ, per germline (reference sequence). DNA for the CDR3: TGTGCCAGCAGCAGCGCCGGAGGCGGGACGAACACTGAAGCTTTCTTT. Translation: CASSSAGGGTNTEAFF. Combining the CDR3 with reference TRBV7-9 and TRBJ1-1 gives the whole variable domain DTGVSQNPRHKITKRGQNVTFRCDPISEHNRLYWYRQTLGQGPEFLTYFQNEAQLEKSRLLSDRFSAERPKGSFSTLEIQRTEQGDSAMYLCASSSAGGGTNTEAFFGQGTRLTVV.

This clonotype was seen a handful of times. The V gene is TRBV20-1, the J gene TRBJ1-1; no clear D gene. V was shortened by 4 bases and J by 0 bases, with 18 bases between the two germline ends. Per germline, CDR1 DFQATT and CDR2 SNEGSKA (reference sequence). CDR3 length: 16 residues. For the CDR3, the DNA is TGCAGTGCTAAGCCAGAGGGCTGGCCTATGAACACTGAAGCTTTCTTT. Translation gives CSAKPEGWPMNTEAFF.

Comment on this clonotype: Lacking the conserved final phenylalanine or tryptophan, this CDR3 likely reflects a read error. The chain has TRBV14 and TRBJ1-2, with D hard to call. The germline CDR1 and CDR2 sequences are SGHDN and FVKESK. Trimming cost V 1 base and J 4 bases, with 7 bases left between them. The CDR3 runs to 13 residues. The DNA for the CDR3 is TGTGCCAGCAGCCAAGGACTGCTCTATGGCTACACCCTC. It is translated as CASSQGLLYGYTL.

The chain employs TRBV15 and TRBJ1-5; TRBD1 aligns across 9 bases. Trimming took 7 bases from V and 1 from J; bases not matched to a gene: 8. The CDR3 contains 16 residues. The germline V gene has CDR1 LNHNV and CDR2 YYDKDF (reference sequence). CDR3 residues: CATTPGTGRSNQPQHF. The CDR3 DNA reads as TGTGCCACCACTCCAGGGACAGGGAGGAGCAATCAGCCCCAGCATTTT.

In its sample, this clonotype was seen many times. In DNA, the CDR3 is TGCGCCAGCAGCCAAGTACAAGGGGTGGCTGAAGCTTTCTTT. Translation gives CASSQVQGVAEAFF. V is TRBV4-1 and J is TRBJ1-1; D perhaps matches TRBD1 (5 bases). This CDR3 region has 14 residues. Germline lookup yields CDR1 MGHRA and CDR2 YSYEKL. Trimming removed 1 base at V and 6 bases at J, with 12 bases between.

V and J are TRBV2 and TRBJ1-2, with 7 bases lining up with TRBD1. The CDR3 is 12 amino acids. Germline V gene data show CDR1 as SNHLY and CDR2 as FYNNEI. Trimming took 9 bases from V and 7 from J; bases not matched to a gene: 8. The CDR3 region has the DNA TGTGCCAGATTCCGACAGGGAGGTGGCTACACCTTC. Protein sequence: CARFRQGGGYTF.

This clonotype was recorded a few times. This chain links TRBV7-2 with TRBJ1-2; 12 bases are a match to TRBD1. This CDR3 has 16 amino acids. V lost 2 bases, J lost 7 bases, and 8 bases stayed unmatched. CDR1 SGHTA and CDR2 FQGNSA come from the germline V gene. DNA of the CDR3: TGTGCCAGCAGCTTAAGGGGGACAGGGGGCTCGTCTGGCTACACCTTC. Translated: CASSLRGTGGSSGYTF.

V usage is TRBV28 and J usage is TRBJ2-1; D possibly corresponds to TRBD1 (7 bases). This CDR3 is 16 amino acids long. Germline CDR1 and CDR2: MDHEN and SYDVKM. With 7 bases removed from V and 2 bases from J, the gap between germline ends came to 18 bases. The CDR3 region has the DNA TGTGCCAGCATCCCAGACAGGGAGGTCCCCTACAATGAGCAGTTCTTC. Its translation is CASIPDREVPYNEQFF. The entire variable domain, with the rest obtained from reference TRBV28 and TRBJ2-1, is as follows: DVKVTQSSRYLVKRTGEKVFLECVQDMDHENMFWYRQDPGLGLRLIYFSYDVKMKEKGDIPEGYSVSREKKERFSLILESASTNQTSMYLCASIPDREVPYNEQFFGPGTRLTVL.

This clonotype came up a few times. The genes are TRBV6-2 or TRBV6-3 and TRBJ1-1; no reliable D call. This CDR3 is 13 amino acids long. V lost 6 bases, J lost 0 bases, and 8 bases lay in between. Germline-derived CDR1 and CDR2 are MNHEY and SVGEGT. The CDR3 DNA sequence: TGTGCCAGCAGGCACGGGATGAACACTGAAGCTTTCTTT. It translates to CASRHGMNTEAFF.

This clonotype showed up just a few times. This rearrangement joins TRBV27 to TRBJ1-2; the match to TRBD1 covers 8 bases. There are 15 residues in the CDR3. CDR1 is MNHEY, CDR2 SMNVEV, per germline (reference sequence). V lost 0 bases to trimming and J lost 8 bases; unmatched junction nucleotides: 8. The CDR3 coding sequence is TGTGCCAGCAGTTTATCGATGCCAGGGGGCCGAGGCTACACCTTC. Encoded protein: CASSLSMPGGRGYTF.

The V gene is TRBV10-2, the J gene TRBJ2-2; TRBD1 agrees at 8 bases. Germline V gives CDR1 WSHSY, CDR2 SAAADI. The CDR3 sequence is 16 residues long. Trimming at V came to 7 bases and at J to 4 bases, leaving 11 bases not matched to a gene. This chain's CDR3 is CASTEPRQGSTGELFF. CDR3 in DNA: TGCGCCAGCACCGAGCCGAGACAGGGGTCCACCGGGGAGCTGTTTTTT.

This clonotype has a handful of counts. This chain connects TRBV6-1 to TRBJ1-1, with 8 nucleotides matching TRBD1. Germline V CDR1 and CDR2: MNHNS, SASEGT. V trimming: 6 bases; J trimming: 0 bases; junction bases outside the gene matches: 3. The CDR3 length is 14 residues. The CDR3 nucleotides are TGTGCCAGCAGGGAACAGGGGGTGAACACTGAAGCTTTCTTT. Amino acid sequence: CASREQGVNTEAFF.

This clonotype was observed a handful of times. The CDR3, as DNA: TGTGCCAGCAGCCCTCAGATGGGGGGTCTCGAGACCCAGTACTTC. Translation: CASSPQMGGLETQYF. The rearrangement links TRBV7-6 to TRBJ2-5, with D possibly TRBD2 on 6 matching bases. The CDR3 has 15 amino acids. V was pared by 5 bases and J by 5 bases, with 18 bases between. The germline CDR1 and CDR2 sequences are SGHVS and FNYEAQ.

CDR3 bases: TGTGCCAGCAGTTACCCCCCGGAGGAGGGCCAGTTCTTC. Translating it yields CASSYPPEEGQFF. The V and J genes are TRBV6-2 or TRBV6-3 and TRBJ2-1, with D possibly matching TRBD2 (6 bases). The germline V gene has CDR1 MNHEY and CDR2 SVGEGT. The CDR3 contains 13 residues. The V and J ends lost 2 bases and 13 bases respectively, with 15 bases between them.

This clonotype was detected a few times. This chain links TRBV12-3 or TRBV12-4 with TRBJ2-3; 7 nucleotides align to TRBD1. V lost 5 bases and J lost 0; bases outside the gene matches: 2. CDR3 length: 14 amino acids. CDR3 sequence: CASSTTGSTDTQYF. The CDR3, as DNA: TGTGCCAGCAGTACGACAGGGAGCACAGATACGCAGTATTTT.

The V gene is TRBV5-4, the J gene TRBJ2-5, with 8 bases fitting TRBD1. V dropped 2 bases and J dropped 5; count of bases not matched to a gene: 5. CDR1 and CDR2 from the germline V gene are SGHNT and YYREEE (reference sequence). This CDR3 comprises 14 residues. In DNA form, the CDR3 reads TGTGCCAGCAGCTTCCAGGGGGCAGAGGAGACCCAGTACTTC. Its protein product is CASSFQGAEETQYF.

The rearrangement uses TRBV19 and TRBJ1-1; unclear D gene. CDR3 length: 17 residues. V was shortened by 7 bases and J by 1 base, with 22 bases between the two germline ends. In germline, CDR1 is LNHDA, CDR2 SQIVND (reference sequence). The CDR3 nucleotides read TGTGCCAGTACTTTCTCTCCCCCGGACTTTCCGAACACTGAAGCTTTCTTT. It specifies CASTFSPPDFPNTEAFF.

The chain joins TRBV5-1 to TRBJ2-1; D call uncertain. The CDR3 runs 12 residues. Germline V gene data show CDR1 as SGHRS and CDR2 as YFSETQ. The V gene lost 4 bases and the J gene lost 5 bases, with 7 bases spanning the gap. CDR3 protein: CASSIRNNEQFF. CDR3 nucleotides: TGCGCCAGCAGCATCCGAAACAATGAGCAGTTCTTC.

This clonotype occurred many times. This rearrangement joins TRBV3-1 to TRBJ2-7; D possibly corresponds to TRBD1 (6 bases). The V end was cut by 1 base, the J end by 2 bases, with 15 bases between. The CDR3 runs 16 residues. Germline lookup yields CDR1 LGHDT and CDR2 YNNKEL (reference sequence). CDR3 sequence: CASSQVWTEITYEQYV. In nucleotides, the CDR3 is TGTGCCAGCAGCCAAGTTTGGACAGAAATAACCTACGAGCAGTACGTC.

This chain connects TRBV6-1 to TRBJ1-3; 8 nucleotides match TRBD1. Losses at the gene ends were 8 bases for V and 5 bases for J; bases not matched to a gene: 8. Germline V gene lookup returns CDR1 MNHNS and CDR2 SASEGT. This CDR3 region has 14 residues. CDR3 sequence: CASGDRGYRNTIYF. In nucleotides, the CDR3 is TGTGCCAGCGGCGACAGGGGTTATAGAAACACCATATATTTT.

V is TRBV24-1 and J is TRBJ2-2; D uncertain. Trimming stripped 10 bases from V and 6 bases from J, with 5 bases between. The CDR3 has 10 residues. Looked up from germline, CDR1 is KGHDR and CDR2 is SFDVKD. The CDR3 sequence: CATGAGELFF. The CDR3 DNA reads as TGTGCCACTGGAGCCGGGGAGCTGTTTTTT.

This clonotype was seen a few times. The chain links TRBV6-5 to TRBJ1-4; 8 positions match TRBD1. With V trimmed by 8 bases and J by 7 bases, 12 bases remained unmatched. The CDR3 consists of 15 residues. Germline CDR1 reads MNHEY; CDR2 reads SVGAGI. The CDR3 region has the DNA TGTGCCAGCGGAGCAGGGGGCGGATTTGGTGAAAAACTGTTTTTT. Translation: CASGAGGGFGEKLFF.

V is TRBV20-1 and J is TRBJ2-5, with D unresolved. The CDR3 loop spans 13 amino acids. Deletions cut 2 bases from V and 2 bases from J, with 9 bases between. The germline V gene has CDR1 DFQATT and CDR2 SNEGSKA (reference sequence). CDR3 protein: CSARPRVQETQYF. The CDR3 coding sequence is TGCAGTGCTAGACCTAGGGTGCAAGAGACCCAGTACTTC.

Comments on this clonotype: One end of the junction is discordant with germline, which a read error may explain. The chain joins TRBV28 to TRBJ2-3; 8 bases map to TRBD2. The CDR3 totals 12 residues. CDR1 is MDHEN, CDR2 SYDVKM, per germline. The CDR3, as DNA: TGTGCCAGCAGTTCCACCCACCCGGGAGGGCTGTTT. Encoded protein: CASSSTHPGGLF.

This clonotype was seen a few times. The chain employs TRBV11-1 and TRBJ1-6, with D unresolved. The V gene lost 5 bases and the J gene lost 5 bases, with 10 bases spanning the gap. CDR3 length equals 14 residues. Per the germline V gene, CDR1 is SGHAT and CDR2 is FQDESV (reference sequence). The CDR3 loop is CASSRAGNNSPLHF. The CDR3, as DNA: TGTGCCAGCAGCCGTGCCGGAAATAATTCACCCCTCCACTTT.